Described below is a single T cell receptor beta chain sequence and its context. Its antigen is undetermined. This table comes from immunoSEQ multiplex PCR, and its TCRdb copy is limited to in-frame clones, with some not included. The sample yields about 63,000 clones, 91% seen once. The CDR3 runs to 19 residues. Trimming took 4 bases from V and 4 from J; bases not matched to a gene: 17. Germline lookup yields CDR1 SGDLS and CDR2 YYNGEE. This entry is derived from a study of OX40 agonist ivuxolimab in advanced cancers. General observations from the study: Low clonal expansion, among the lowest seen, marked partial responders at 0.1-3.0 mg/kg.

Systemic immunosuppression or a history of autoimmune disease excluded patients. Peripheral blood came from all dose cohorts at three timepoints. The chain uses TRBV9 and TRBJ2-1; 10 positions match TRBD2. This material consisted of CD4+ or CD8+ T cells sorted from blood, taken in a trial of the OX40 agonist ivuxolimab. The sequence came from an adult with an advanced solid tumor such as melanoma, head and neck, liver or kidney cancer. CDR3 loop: CASSPRAGGYQGWYNEQFF. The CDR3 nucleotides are TGTGCCAGCAGCCCAAGAGCGGGGGGGTATCAGGGTTGGTACAATGAGCAGTTCTTC.